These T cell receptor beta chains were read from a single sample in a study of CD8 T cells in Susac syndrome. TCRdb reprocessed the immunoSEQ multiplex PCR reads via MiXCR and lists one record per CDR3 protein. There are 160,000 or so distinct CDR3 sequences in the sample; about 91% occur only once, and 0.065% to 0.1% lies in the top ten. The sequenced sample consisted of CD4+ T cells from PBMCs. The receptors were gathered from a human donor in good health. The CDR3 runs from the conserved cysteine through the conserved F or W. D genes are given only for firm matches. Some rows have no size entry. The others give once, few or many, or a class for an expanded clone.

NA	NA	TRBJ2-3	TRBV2	CASNDWDTQYF	TGTGCCAGCAATGATTGGGATACGCAGTATTTT
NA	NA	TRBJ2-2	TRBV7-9	CASSLGSLHTGELFF	TGTGCCAGCAGCCTCGGATCTTTGCACACCGGGGAGCTGTTTTTT
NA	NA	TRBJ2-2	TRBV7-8	CASSPHRVANTGELFF	TGTGCCAGCAGCCCCCATCGGGTAGCGAACACCGGGGAGCTGTTTTTT
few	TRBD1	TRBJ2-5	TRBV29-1	CSAWSRGQQTQYF	TGCAGCGCCTGGAGCAGGGGGCAGCAGACCCAGTACTTC
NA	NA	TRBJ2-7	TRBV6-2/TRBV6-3	CASSYPAGESQYF	TGTGCCAGCAGTTACCCGGCAGGGGAGTCGCAGTACTTC
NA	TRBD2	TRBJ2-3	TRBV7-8	CASGTSGTDTQYF	TGTGCCAGTGGGACTAGCGGCACAGATACGCAGTATTTT
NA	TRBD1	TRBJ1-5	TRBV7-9	CASSLVEGAGNQPQHF	TGTGCCAGCAGCTTAGTTGAGGGGGCGGGCAATCAGCCCCAGCATTTT
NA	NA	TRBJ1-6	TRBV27	CASTQDPQSPLHF	TGTGCCAGCACGCAGGACCCCCAATCACCCCTCCACTTT
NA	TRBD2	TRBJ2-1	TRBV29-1	CSVVGGGGDEQFF	TGCAGCGTTGTGGGCGGGGGGGGCGATGAGCAGTTCTTC
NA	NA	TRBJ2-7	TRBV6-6	CASSKTGNPYEQYF	TGTGCCAGCAGTAAGACAGGAAACCCCTACGAGCAGTACTTC
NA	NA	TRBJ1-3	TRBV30	CAWGHRSGNTIYF	TGTGCCTGGGGACACCGCTCTGGAAACACCATATATTTT
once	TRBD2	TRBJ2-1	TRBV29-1	CSVERTSGGENEQFF	TGCAGCGTTGAACGGACTAGCGGGGGGGAAAATGAGCAGTTCTTC
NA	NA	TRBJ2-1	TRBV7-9	CATSSPGPMGLYNEQFF	TGTGCCACCTCGTCCCCAGGGCCCATGGGGCTCTACAATGAGCAGTTCTTC
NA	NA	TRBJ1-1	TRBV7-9	CASSLQAFEAFF	TGTGCCAGCAGCCTCCAAGCATTTGAAGCTTTCTTT
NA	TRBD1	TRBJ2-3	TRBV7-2	CASSSAADRGRTDTQYF	TGTGCCAGCAGCTCCGCCGCCGACAGGGGGCGGACAGATACGCAGTATTTT
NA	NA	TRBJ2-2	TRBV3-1	CASSPRPNTGELFF	TGTGCCAGCAGCCCCAGGCCGAACACCGGGGAGCTGTTTTTT
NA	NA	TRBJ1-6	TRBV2	CASSTGFDSPLHF	TGTGCCAGCAGCACAGGGTTCGATTCACCCCTCCACTTT
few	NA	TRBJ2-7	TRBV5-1	CASSLLQGGTGAYEQYF	TGCGCCAGCAGCTTGTTACAGGGAGGGACCGGGGCCTACGAGCAGTACTTC
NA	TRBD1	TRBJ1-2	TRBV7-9	CASSPGTGPYGYTF	TGTGCCAGCAGCCCTGGGACAGGGCCGTATGGCTACACCTTC
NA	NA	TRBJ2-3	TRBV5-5	CASSLYRSTDTQYF	TGTGCCAGCAGCTTGTACCGGAGCACAGATACGCAGTATTTT
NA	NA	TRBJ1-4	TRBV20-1	CSARDRRGDGEKLFF	TGCAGTGCTAGAGACCGCAGGGGAGACGGTGAAAAACTGTTTTTT
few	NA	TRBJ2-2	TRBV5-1	CASSFGQNTGELFF	TGTGCCAGCAGTTTCGGACAAAACACCGGGGAGCTGTTTTTT
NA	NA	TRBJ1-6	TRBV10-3	CAISEAADNSPLHF	TGTGCCATCAGTGAGGCTGCGGATAATTCACCCCTCCACTTT
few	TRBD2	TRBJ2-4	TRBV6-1	CASSEGLAGAKNIQYF	TGTGCCAGCAGTGAGGGACTAGCGGGAGCCAAAAACATTCAGTACTTC
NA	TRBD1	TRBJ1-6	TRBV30	CALRDRLHNSPLHF	TGTGCCCTCCGGGACAGGCTACATAATTCACCCCTCCACTTT
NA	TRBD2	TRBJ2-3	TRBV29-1	CSVVAGATDTQYF	TGCAGCGTTGTAGCGGGAGCGACAGATACGCAGTATTTT
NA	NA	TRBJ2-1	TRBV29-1	CSVTGTPYGYNEQFF	TGCAGCGTCACCGGGACGCCGTATGGATACAATGAGCAGTTCTTC
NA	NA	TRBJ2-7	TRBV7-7	CASSQAPEGLQYF	TGTGCTAGCAGCCAGGCCCCTGAGGGGTTGCAGTACTTC
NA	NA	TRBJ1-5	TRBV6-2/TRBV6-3	CASRDGQYSNQPQHF	TGTGCCAGCAGGGATGGGCAGTATAGCAATCAGCCCCAGCATTTT
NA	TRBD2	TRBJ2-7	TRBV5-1	CASSSLLAGEGEQYF	TGCGCCAGCAGCAGCCTACTGGCGGGAGAGGGCGAGCAGTACTTC
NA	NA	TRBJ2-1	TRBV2	CASSELPEGEFF	TGTGCCAGCAGTGAATTACCGGAGGGTGAGTTCTTC
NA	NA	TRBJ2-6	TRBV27	CASSFTVSGANVLTF	TGTGCCAGCAGTTTCACCGTCTCTGGGGCCAACGTCCTGACTTTC
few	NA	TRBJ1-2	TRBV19	CASSARGNYGYTF	TGTGCCAGTAGTGCCCGGGGGAACTATGGCTACACCTTC
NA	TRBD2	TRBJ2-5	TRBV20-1	CSACSGGKETQYF	TGCAGTGCTTGTAGCGGGGGGAAGGAGACCCAGTACTTC
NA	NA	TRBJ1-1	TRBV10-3	CAISERGLKNTEAFF	TGTGCCATCAGCGAGAGGGGACTGAAGAACACTGAAGCTTTCTTT
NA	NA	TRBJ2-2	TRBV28	CASSLWSSNTGELFF	TGTGCCAGCAGTTTATGGAGTTCGAACACCGGGGAGCTGTTTTTT
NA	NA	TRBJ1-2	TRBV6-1	CASGLGYGYTF	TGTGCCAGCGGGCTGGGCTATGGCTACACCTTC
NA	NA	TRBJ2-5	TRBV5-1	CASSLSGAPQETQYF	TGCGCCAGCAGCTTGTCAGGGGCGCCCCAAGAGACCCAGTACTTC
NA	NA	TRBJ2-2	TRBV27	CASSLRGTEPNTGELFF	TGTGCCAGCAGTCTCCGCGGGACAGAACCCAACACCGGGGAGCTGTTTTTT
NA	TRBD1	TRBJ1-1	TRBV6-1	CASSRDRGPGSNTEAFF	TGTGCCAGCAGCCGTGACAGGGGGCCTGGATCGAACACTGAAGCTTTCTTT
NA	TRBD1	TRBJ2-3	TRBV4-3	CASSQGKGTGPTDTQYF	TGCGCCAGCAGCCAAGGCAAAGGGACAGGGCCCACAGATACGCAGTATTTT